This TCR beta chain stems from a study of Tregs in tolerant kidney transplant recipients. Study details: An approximately three-day belatacept mixed lymphocyte reaction, sometimes plus 5-day graft donor restimulation, preceded CD4+CD25+CD127- sorting. Antibodies separated recipient from donor cells.

V lost 1 base, J lost 14 bases, and 9 bases lay in between. Looked up from germline, CDR1 is MDHEN and CDR2 is SYDVKM. The CDR3 is 12 residues long. This clone was found once. The antigen is undetermined. The data were produced by immunoSEQ multiplex PCR, yet TCRdb's version contains in-frame clones alone and is incomplete. The repertoire includes 15,000 to 20,000 clones, 61% of them detected once, and approximately 3% sits in the top ten. The specimen sequenced was Tregs from blood cultured with allogeneic cells. This rearrangement joins TRBV28 to TRBJ1-6, with unresolved D. The clonotype comes from a human donor in good health. CDR3 residues: CASSLSGLSLHF. Written as DNA, the CDR3 is TGTGCCAGCAGTTTATCCGGCCTGTCCCTCCACTTT.